Listed here are 12 T cell receptor beta chains from one sample, sequenced in a study of response to subunit inactivated influenza vaccine. One entry per CDR3 protein results from TCRdb running MiXCR on the RT-PCR reads. This sample has about 570,000 distinct CDR3 sequences, with approximately 11% found just once. In addition, the sample was reused for a study of T cells expressing NK-cell markers. That paper states: It was by 5'RACE template switching with UMIs that TCR beta cDNA was made.

This specimen consisted of PBMCs from blood, obtained on the day of vaccination. The source is a man aged 45 to 65 who received an inactivated influenza vaccine.

This clonotype appeared a few times. The rearrangement links TRBV5-1 to TRBJ1-4; D remains ambiguous. CDR1 SGHRS and CDR2 YFSETQ come from the germline V gene. The CDR3 loop spans 13 amino acids. With 5 bases removed from V and 1 base from J, the gap between germline ends came to 6 bases. The CDR3 spells CASRSGTNEKLFF. For the CDR3, the DNA is TGCGCCAGCAGGTCCGGAACTAATGAAAAACTGTTTTTT.

At least ten counts were recorded for this clonotype. The V call is TRBV4-3, the J call TRBJ2-3; 8 bases map to TRBD1. The CDR3 loop spans 17 amino acids. Germline V CDR1 and CDR2: LGHNA, YSLEER. The V and J ends lost 0 bases and 1 base, in that order; junction bases with no gene match: 6. The DNA of the CDR3 is TGCGCCAGCAGCCAAGATTACAGGGGGGTAGGCACAGATACGCAGTATTTT. It translates to CASSQDYRGVGTDTQYF.

The genes are TRBV7-6 and TRBJ2-3, with TRBD2 identical over 7 bases. CDR1 is SGHVS, CDR2 FNYEAQ, per germline. V trimming: 3 bases; J trimming: 2 bases; junction bases outside the gene matches: 8. The CDR3 is made up of 16 amino acids. CDR3 nucleotide sequence: TGTGCCAGCAGCTTCGGGGGGAGGGTTACCACAGATACGCAGTATTTT. Translation: CASSFGGRVTTDTQYF.

This clonotype has a count of ten or more. The CDR3 DNA reads as TGTGCCAGCAGTTGGCTTGGCGAGCAGTACTTC. It is translated as CASSWLGEQYF. The gene calls are TRBV2 and TRBJ2-7; D is uncertain. The CDR3 sequence is 11 residues long. Germline V lookup: CDR1 SNHLY, CDR2 FYNNEI. V was cut by 5 bases and J by 6 bases, with 8 bases left in between.

The rearrangement uses TRBV14 and TRBJ2-1; 11 bases agree with TRBD2. The CDR3 sequence is 15 residues long. Germline loops: CDR1 SGHDN, CDR2 FVKESK. V lost 5 bases to trimming and J lost 12 bases; unmatched junction nucleotides: 12. The CDR3 DNA reads as TGTGCCAGCAGCGGACTAGCGGGCGTAGAGACTAGGCAGTTCTTC. Its translation is CASSGLAGVETRQFF. Drawing the rest from reference TRBV14 and TRBJ2-1, the complete variable domain is EAGVTQFPSHSVIEKGQTVTLRCDPISGHDNLYWYRRVMGKEIKFLLHFVKESKQDESGMPNNRFLAERTGGTYSTLKVQPAELEDSGVYFCASSGLAGVETRQFFGPGTRLTVL.

This chain links TRBV7-2 with TRBJ2-1, with TRBD2 matching over 9 bases. The V and J ends lost 2 bases and 9 bases, in that order; junction bases with no gene match: 17. The CDR3 consists of 18 residues. CDR1 is SGHTA and CDR2 is FQGNSA in the germline V gene. CDR3 sequence reads: CASSLRFLREGPGSEQFF. The DNA of the CDR3 is TGTGCCAGCAGCTTACGCTTTTTGCGGGAGGGCCCGGGTAGTGAGCAGTTCTTC. Combining the CDR3 with reference TRBV7-2 and TRBJ2-1 gives the whole variable domain GAGVSQSPSNKVTEKGKDVELRCDPISGHTALYWYRQSLGQGLEFLIYFQGNSAPDKSGLPSDRFSAERTGGSVSTLTIQRTQQEDSAVYLCASSLRFLREGPGSEQFFGPGTRLTVL.

This clonotype showed up just a few times. A much larger clone differs by one base, so this may be a read error. The chain combines TRBV14 with TRBJ2-6, with a possible D match to TRBD1 (6 bases). V shed 3 bases and J shed 3 bases, with 9 bases lying between them. The germline gives CDR1 SGHDN, CDR2 FVKESK. This CDR3 is built from 15 residues. CDR3 in amino acids: CASSQTGIGANVLTF. DNA of the CDR3: TGTGCCAGCAGCCAGACAGGAATTGGGGCCAACGTCCTGACTTTC.

The gene calls are TRBV20-1 and TRBJ2-7; D not resolved. The CDR3 has 12 residues. The germline gives CDR1 DFQATT, CDR2 SNEGSKA (reference sequence). The V and J ends lost 6 bases and 1 base respectively, with 10 bases between them. The CDR3: CSAVARSYEQYF. The CDR3 DNA sequence: TGCAGTGCCGTAGCAAGGTCCTACGAGCAGTACTTC.

This clonotype showed up just a few times. The J gene is TRBJ2-3, the V gene TRBV7-9; D unresolved. Germline V gene data show CDR1 as SEHNR and CDR2 as FQNEAQ (reference sequence). The CDR3 totals 15 residues. Trimming removed 3 bases from V and 2 bases from J, with 12 bases in between. CDR3 coding DNA: TGTGCCAGCAGCTTGAGTGTGGGTTCCACAGATACGCAGTATTTT. Protein product: CASSLSVGSTDTQYF.

The CDR3 loop is CASSLLSQGGREAFF. The CDR3 region has the DNA TGCGCCAGCAGCTTGCTATCCCAGGGGGGCCGTGAAGCTTTCTTT. The chain combines TRBV5-1 with TRBJ1-1; 7 bases match TRBD1. The CDR3 totals 15 residues. From germline, CDR1 is SGHRS and CDR2 YFSETQ. Trimming cost V 1 base and J 7 bases; bases outside gene matches: 10.

This clonotype was counted only a few times. This chain joins TRBV4-2 and TRBJ2-2, with 11 bases matching TRBD2. V gave up 0 bases and J gave up 5 bases; unmatched junction bases: 5. CDR3 length: 17 residues. Germline assignment: CDR1 LGHNA and CDR2 YNFKEQ. The CDR3 DNA follows: TGTGCCAGCAGCCAAGATGTCGCTAGCGGGAGGACCGGGGAGCTGTTTTTT. Translated, it gives CASSQDVASGRTGELFF.

This clonotype was recorded a few times. The rearrangement links TRBV7-2 to TRBJ2-3; no firm D call. V shed 4 bases and J shed 1 base, with 12 bases lying between them. The V gene's germline CDR1 is SGHTA and CDR2 FQGNSA. The CDR3 runs 15 residues. CDR3 sequence reads: CASSSGFGGTDTQYF. The CDR3 DNA reads as TGTGCCAGCAGCTCCGGGTTCGGAGGCACAGATACGCAGTATTTT.